This entry is about one T cell receptor (beta chain). The time point denotes: blood at routine non-recurrence follow-up after resection. No cells were sorted before sequencing. The whole RNA sequenced was extracted from tumor, nontumor lung or frozen PBMC. These data originate in a study of spatial heterogeneity in lung cancer. Germline V gene lookup returns CDR1 SGHAT and CDR2 FQNNGV. The CDR3 is 13 amino acids. Trimming took 0 bases from V and 1 from J, leaving 3 bases between them. TCRdb analysed the 5' RACE reads with MiXCR anew, one entry per CDR3 protein. The data show 51,000 or so distinct CDR3 sequences, 7.4% seen once.

V and J are TRBV11-2 and TRBJ2-5; D is unresolved. This clonotype originated in a female donor with early-stage non-small cell lung cancer. This material consisted of PBMCs, taken at follow-up. The CDR3 spells CASSLDGQETQYF. The CDR3 region has the DNA TGTGCCAGCAGCTTAGACGGCCAAGAGACCCAGTACTTC. Based on the CDR3 plus reference TRBV11-2 and TRBJ2-5, the full variable domain is EAGVAQSPRYKIIEKRQSVAFWCNPISGHATLYWYQQILGQGPKLLIQFQNNGVVDDSQLPKDRFSAERLKGVDSTLKIQPAKLEDSAVYLCASSLDGQETQYFGPGTRLLVL.